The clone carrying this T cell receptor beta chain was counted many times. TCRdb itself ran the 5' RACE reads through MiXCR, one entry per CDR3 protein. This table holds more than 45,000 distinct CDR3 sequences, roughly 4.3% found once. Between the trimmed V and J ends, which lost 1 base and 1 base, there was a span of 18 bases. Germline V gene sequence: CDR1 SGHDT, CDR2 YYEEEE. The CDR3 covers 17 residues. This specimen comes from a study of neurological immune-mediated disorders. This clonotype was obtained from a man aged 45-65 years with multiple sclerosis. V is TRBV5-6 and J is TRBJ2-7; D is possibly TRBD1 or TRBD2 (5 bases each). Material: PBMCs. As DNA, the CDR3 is TGTGCCAGCAGCTTGAGAGGTTGGGGGTCGTCTTCCTACGAGCAGTACTTC. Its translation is CASSLRGWGSSSYEQYF.